This is a list of T cell receptor beta chains from one sample in a study of shared clonotypes between healthy human individuals. Here immunoSEQ multiplex PCR was the method, and the copy in TCRdb shows in-frame clones only, minus some. The sample lists 2 million to 2.5 million clones, 93% occurring once. Material: naive CD4+ T cells from PBMCs. The receptors come from a man younger than 35 in good health. Some clones in this sample may be carry-over from other donors' samples. The CDR3 runs from the conserved cysteine through the conserved F or W. Some rows have no size entry. The others give once, few or many, or a class for an expanded clone.

cdr3_length: 14; clone_size: -; v_call: TRBV11-3; cdr3_aa: CASSLSGLTDTQYF
cdr3_length: 13; clone_size: -; v_call: TRBV6-5; cdr3_aa: CASSKSYLYEQYF
cdr3_length: 15; clone_size: -; v_call: TRBV7-3; cdr3_aa: CASSPTEGATGELFF
cdr3_length: 12; clone_size: -; v_call: TRBV2; cdr3_aa: CASSDRGDTQYF
cdr3_length: 16; clone_size: once; v_call: TRBV4-1; cdr3_aa: CASSSIFLEAGNTIYF
cdr3_length: 10; clone_size: -; v_call: TRBV2; cdr3_aa: CASSDRTAFF
cdr3_length: 11; clone_size: -; v_call: TRBV6-6; cdr3_aa: CASSFPPEAFF
cdr3_length: 17; clone_size: -; v_call: TRBV29-1; cdr3_aa: CSVEGREGQARTDTQYF
cdr3_length: 12; clone_size: -; v_call: TRBV6-6; cdr3_aa: CASRSGTYGYTF
cdr3_length: 16; clone_size: -; v_call: TRBV28; cdr3_aa: CASSLYLTSGQETQYF
cdr3_length: 12; clone_size: -; v_call: TRBV27; cdr3_aa: CESFHDRDEQYF